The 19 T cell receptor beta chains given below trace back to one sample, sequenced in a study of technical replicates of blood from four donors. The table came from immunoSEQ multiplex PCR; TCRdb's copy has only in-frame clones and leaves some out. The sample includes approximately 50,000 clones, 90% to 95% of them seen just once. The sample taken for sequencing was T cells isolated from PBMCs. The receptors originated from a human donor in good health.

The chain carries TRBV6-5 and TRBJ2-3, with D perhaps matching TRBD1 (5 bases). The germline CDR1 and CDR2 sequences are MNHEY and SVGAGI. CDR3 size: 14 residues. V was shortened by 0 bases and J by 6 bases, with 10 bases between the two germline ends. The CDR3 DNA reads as TGTGCCAGCAGTTACTCCATTCAGGGCGATACGCAGTATTTT. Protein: CASSYSIQGDTQYF.

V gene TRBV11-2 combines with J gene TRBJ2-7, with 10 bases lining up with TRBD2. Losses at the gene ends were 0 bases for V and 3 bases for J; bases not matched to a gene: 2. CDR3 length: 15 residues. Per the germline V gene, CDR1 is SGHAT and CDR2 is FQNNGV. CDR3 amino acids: CASSLEAGGLYEQYF. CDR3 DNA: TGTGCCAGCAGCTTAGAAGCGGGAGGGCTCTACGAGCAGTACTTC.

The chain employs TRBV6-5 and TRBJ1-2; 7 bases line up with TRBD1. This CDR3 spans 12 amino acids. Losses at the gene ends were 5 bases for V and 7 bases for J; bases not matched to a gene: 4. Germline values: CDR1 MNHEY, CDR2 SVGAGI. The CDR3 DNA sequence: TGTGCCAGCAGTGCCCAGGGGGGTGGCTACACCTTC. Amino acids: CASSAQGGGYTF.

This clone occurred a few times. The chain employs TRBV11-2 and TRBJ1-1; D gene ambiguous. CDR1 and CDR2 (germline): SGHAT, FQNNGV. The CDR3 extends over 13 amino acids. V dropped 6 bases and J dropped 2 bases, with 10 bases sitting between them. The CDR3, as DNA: TGTGCCAGCAGGCTAACCTCCAACACTGAAGCTTTCTTT. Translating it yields CASRLTSNTEAFF.

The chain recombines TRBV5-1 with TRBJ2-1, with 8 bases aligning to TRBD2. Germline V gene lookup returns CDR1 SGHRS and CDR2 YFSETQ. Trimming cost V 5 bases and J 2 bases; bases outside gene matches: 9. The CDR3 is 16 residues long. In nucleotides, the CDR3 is TGCGCCAGCAGGGACGAAGCGGGAGCGGCCTACAATGAGCAGTTCTTC. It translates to CASRDEAGAAYNEQFF.

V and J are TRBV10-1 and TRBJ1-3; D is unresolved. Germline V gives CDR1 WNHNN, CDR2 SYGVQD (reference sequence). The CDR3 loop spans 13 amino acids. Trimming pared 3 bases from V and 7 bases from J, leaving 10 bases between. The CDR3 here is CASSDPAGNTIYF. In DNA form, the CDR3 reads TGCGCCAGCAGTGATCCAGCCGGGAACACCATATATTTT.

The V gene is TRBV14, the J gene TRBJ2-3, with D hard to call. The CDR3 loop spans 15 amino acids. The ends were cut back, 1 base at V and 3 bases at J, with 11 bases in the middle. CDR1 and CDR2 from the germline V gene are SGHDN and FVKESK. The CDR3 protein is CASSQVSYLTDTQYF. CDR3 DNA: TGTGCCAGCAGCCAAGTTAGCTACTTGACAGATACGCAGTATTTT.

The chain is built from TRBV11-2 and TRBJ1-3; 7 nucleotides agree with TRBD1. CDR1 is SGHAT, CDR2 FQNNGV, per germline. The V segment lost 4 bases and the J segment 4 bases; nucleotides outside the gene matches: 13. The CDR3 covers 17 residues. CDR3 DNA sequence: TGTGCCAGCAGCTCACGAAGACAGGGTTATTCGGGAAACACCATATATTTT. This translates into CASSSRRQGYSGNTIYF.

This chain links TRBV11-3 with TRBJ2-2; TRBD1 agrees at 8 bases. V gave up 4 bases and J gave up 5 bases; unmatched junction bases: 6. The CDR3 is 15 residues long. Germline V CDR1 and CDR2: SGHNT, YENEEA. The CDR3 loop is CASSSRQGKTGELFF. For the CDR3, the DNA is TGTGCCAGCAGCTCACGACAGGGGAAGACCGGGGAGCTGTTTTTT. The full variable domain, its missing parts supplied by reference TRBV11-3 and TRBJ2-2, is EAGVVQSPRYKIIEKKQPVAFWCNPISGHNTLYWYLQNLGQGPELLIRYENEEAVDDSQLPKDRFSAERLKGVDSTLKIQPAELGDSAVYLCASSSRQGKTGELFFGEGSRLTVL.

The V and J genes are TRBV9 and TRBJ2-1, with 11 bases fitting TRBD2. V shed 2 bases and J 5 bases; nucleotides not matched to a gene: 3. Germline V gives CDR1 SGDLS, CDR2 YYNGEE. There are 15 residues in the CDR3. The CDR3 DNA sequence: TGTGCCAGCAGCGTCGGGACTAGCGGCCACAATGAGCAGTTCTTC. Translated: CASSVGTSGHNEQFF.

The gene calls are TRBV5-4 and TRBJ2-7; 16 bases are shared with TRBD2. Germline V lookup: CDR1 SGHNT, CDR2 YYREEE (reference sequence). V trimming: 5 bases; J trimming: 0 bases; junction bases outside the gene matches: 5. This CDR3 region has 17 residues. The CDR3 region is CASSWGLAGGTSYEQYF. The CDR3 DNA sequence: TGTGCCAGCAGTTGGGGACTAGCGGGGGGGACCTCCTACGAGCAGTACTTC.

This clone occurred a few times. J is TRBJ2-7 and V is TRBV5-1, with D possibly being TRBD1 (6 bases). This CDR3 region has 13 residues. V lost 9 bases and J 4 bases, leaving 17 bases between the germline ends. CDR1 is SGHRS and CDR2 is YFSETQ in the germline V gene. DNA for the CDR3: TGCGCCACTTCCCCAGGGGTAGATTACGAGCAGTACTTC. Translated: CATSPGVDYEQYF.

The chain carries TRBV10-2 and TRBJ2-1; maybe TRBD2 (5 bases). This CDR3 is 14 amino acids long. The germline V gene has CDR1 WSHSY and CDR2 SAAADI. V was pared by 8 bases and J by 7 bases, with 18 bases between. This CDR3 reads CASLLASFGNEQFF. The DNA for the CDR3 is TGCGCCAGCCTCCTAGCTTCTTTTGGGAATGAGCAGTTCTTC.

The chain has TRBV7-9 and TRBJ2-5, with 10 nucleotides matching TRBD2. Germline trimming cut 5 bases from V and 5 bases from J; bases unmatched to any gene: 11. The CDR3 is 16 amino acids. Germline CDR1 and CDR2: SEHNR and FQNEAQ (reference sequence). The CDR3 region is CASSAGAGGAVETQYF. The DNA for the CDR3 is TGTGCCAGCAGCGCGGGAGCGGGGGGGGCGGTGGAGACCCAGTACTTC.

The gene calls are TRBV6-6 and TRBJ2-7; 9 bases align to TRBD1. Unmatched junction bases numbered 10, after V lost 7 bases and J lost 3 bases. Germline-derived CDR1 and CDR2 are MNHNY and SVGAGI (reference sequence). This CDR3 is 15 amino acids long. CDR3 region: CASNTRQGGSYEQYF. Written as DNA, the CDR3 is TGTGCCAGCAATACCCGACAGGGGGGAAGCTACGAGCAGTACTTC.

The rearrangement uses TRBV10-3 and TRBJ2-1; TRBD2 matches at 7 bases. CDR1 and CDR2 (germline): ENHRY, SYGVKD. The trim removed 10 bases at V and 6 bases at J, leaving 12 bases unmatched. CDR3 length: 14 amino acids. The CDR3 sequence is CATPRLATCNEQFF. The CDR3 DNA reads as TGTGCCACACCCCGACTAGCCACATGCAATGAGCAGTTCTTC.

The CDR3 coding sequence is TGTGCCAGCAGCTTGGGAGGTGGCGGGGGCGAAGCTTTCTTT. Residues: CASSLGGGGGEAFF. The genes are TRBV5-5 and TRBJ1-1, with TRBD1 as a possible D gene (6 bases). Germline CDR1 reads SGHKS; CDR2 reads YYEKEE (reference sequence). V was shortened by 0 bases and J by 8 bases, with 14 bases between the two germline ends. The CDR3 is 14 residues long.

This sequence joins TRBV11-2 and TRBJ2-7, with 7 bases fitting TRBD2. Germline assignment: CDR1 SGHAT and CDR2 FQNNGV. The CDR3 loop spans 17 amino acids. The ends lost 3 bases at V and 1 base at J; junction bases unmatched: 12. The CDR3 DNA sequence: TGTGCCAGCAGCTTGGTCGGCGGGAGCCAAGTTTCCTACGAGCAGTACTTC. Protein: CASSLVGGSQVSYEQYF.

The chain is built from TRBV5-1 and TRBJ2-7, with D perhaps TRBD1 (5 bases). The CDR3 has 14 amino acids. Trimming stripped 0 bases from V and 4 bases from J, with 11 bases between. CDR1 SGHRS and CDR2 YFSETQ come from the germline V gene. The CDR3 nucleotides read TGCGCCAGCAGCTTGGCTACGACAGATTACGAGCAGTACTTC. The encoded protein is CASSLATTDYEQYF.